These T cell receptor beta chains were read from a single sample in a study of blood T cell repertoires in COVID-19. Profiled with immunoSEQ multiplex PCR; TCRdb holds only in-frame clones, not every one. Seen here are about 100,000 clones, just under 80% observed once, and the top ten hold over 10%. The sample taken for sequencing was peripheral blood. The receptors originated from a woman between 65 and 79 years old with acute or convalescent COVID-19. Both conserved end residues are part of each CDR3. A D gene is named only where the DNA matches it firmly. Clone size is not always given. Where it is, it says once, few, many or a class for expanded clones.

clone size	J gene	D gene	V gene	CDR3 DNA	CDR3 protein
.	TRBJ2-1	TRBD2	TRBV11-2	TGTGCCAGCAGCACCCGAGCGGGGGAGTCCTACAATGAGCAGTTCTTC	CASSTRAGESYNEQFF
.	TRBJ1-5	TRBD1	TRBV9	TGTGCCAGCAGCGTAGCCCCGACAGGGGAACAGCCCCAGCATTTT	CASSVAPTGEQPQHF
.	TRBJ2-6	TRBD1	TRBV7-8	TGTGCCAGCAGCTTTGGACAGGTGACTGGTGGGGCCAACGTCCTGACTTTC	CASSFGQVTGGANVLTF
.	TRBJ2-4	TRBD2	TRBV27	TGTGCCAGCAGTTCTGGCCGCGGGGGGAACATTCAGTACTTC	CASSSGRGGNIQYF
.	TRBJ2-6	TRBD1	TRBV11-3	TGTGCCAGCAGTCCAGGGACAGGGGGTGTCTCTGGGGCCAACGTCCTGACTTTC	CASSPGTGGVSGANVLTF
.	TRBJ1-6	TRBD1	TRBV12-3/TRBV12-4	TGTGCCAGCAGCCCCAGGGGGGAATCACCCCTCCACTTT	CASSPRGESPLHF
.	TRBJ2-5	.	TRBV12-3/TRBV12-4	TGTGCCAGCAGCCAATCCGGTCAGACCCAGTACTTC	CASSQSGQTQYF
.	TRBJ2-3	.	TRBV7-8	TGTGCCAGCAGCTTGAGGGAAAAGACAGATACGCAGTATTTT	CASSLREKTDTQYF
.	TRBJ1-2	.	TRBV30	TGTGCCTGGAGTGTACCGTCCAGGGGCTATGGCTACACCTTC	CAWSVPSRGYGYTF
.	TRBJ2-3	.	TRBV11-2	TGTGCCAGCAGCTCGACAGAATCAGATACGCAGTATTTT	CASSSTESDTQYF
once	TRBJ2-5	TRBD2	TRBV3-1/TRBV3-2	TGTGCCAGCAGCCAAGGGACTAGCCAAGAGACCCAGTACTTC	CASSQGTSQETQYF
once	TRBJ1-4	TRBD1	TRBV5-1	TGCGCCAGCAGCTCCGGGACAGGGTCTGAAAAACTGTTTTTT	CASSSGTGSEKLFF
.	TRBJ2-5	TRBD2	TRBV7-2	TGTGCCAGCAGCCTCAATCAAGCGGGGGGGTCCGAGACCCAGTACTTC	CASSLNQAGGSETQYF
.	TRBJ1-1	TRBD1	TRBV6-6	TGTGCCAGCAGGGGACAGAAGAACACTGAAGCTTTCTTT	CASRGQKNTEAFF
.	TRBJ1-4	TRBD1	TRBV4-1	TGCGCCAGCAGCCAAGAAACAGGGGGGCGTAGGGTCACGAACGAAAAACTGTTTTTT	CASSQETGGRRVTNEKLFF
.	TRBJ2-3	.	TRBV13	TGTGCCAGCAGCTCTGGACGTCGGGATTCCACAGATACGCAGTATTTT	CASSSGRRDSTDTQYF
.	TRBJ1-2	TRBD1	TRBV6-5	TGTGCCAGCAGCGGGACAGGGGCATACTACACCTTC	CASSGTGAYYTF
once	TRBJ1-4	.	TRBV5-1	TGCGCCAGCAGCCCCCGGGGACACCAGTCAGGTGAAAAACTGTTTTTT	CASSPRGHQSGEKLFF
.	TRBJ2-3	TRBD2	TRBV13	TGTGCCAGCAGCACACTTAGCGGGGGGGCAGATACGCAGTATTTT	CASSTLSGGADTQYF
.	TRBJ2-7	TRBD1	TRBV6-5	TGTGCCAGCAGGAACAGATTGGACAGGCCCTACGAGCAGTACTTC	CASRNRLDRPYEQYF
.	TRBJ1-5	TRBD1	TRBV19	TGTGCCAGTAGTATCCAGGGGGATCAGCCCCAGCATTTT	CASSIQGDQPQHF
.	TRBJ1-2	TRBD1	TRBV5-1	TGCGCCAGCAGCGGTACAGGGGGCGACTATGGCTACACCTTC	CASSGTGGDYGYTF
.	TRBJ1-4	TRBD1	TRBV28	TGTGCCAGCAGTCCGCCCCGACAGGGTCGTAATGAAAAACTGTTTTTT	CASSPPRQGRNEKLFF
.	TRBJ2-4	.	TRBV28	TGTGCCAGCAGTCCTAACACAGGGGCCAAAAACATTCAGTACTTC	CASSPNTGAKNIQYF
.	TRBJ1-3	.	TRBV6-5	TGTGCCAGCAGTTCCGCGGGGAGCTCTGGAAACACCATATATTTT	CASSSAGSSGNTIYF
.	TRBJ1-1	.	TRBV25-1	TGTGCCACCTCTCAGGGGAACACTGAAGCTTTCTTT	CATSQGNTEAFF
.	TRBJ1-1	.	TRBV30	TGTGCCTGGGACAGGACGAACACTGAAGCTTTCTTT	CAWDRTNTEAFF
.	TRBJ2-5	.	TRBV7-8	TGTGCCAGCAGCTTCCGGCAGGGGCAAGAGACCCAGTACTTC	CASSFRQGQETQYF
.	TRBJ2-2	.	TRBV7-2	TGTGCCAGCATGTCAAGGGGGGGCGGGGAGCTGTTTTTT	CASMSRGGGELFF